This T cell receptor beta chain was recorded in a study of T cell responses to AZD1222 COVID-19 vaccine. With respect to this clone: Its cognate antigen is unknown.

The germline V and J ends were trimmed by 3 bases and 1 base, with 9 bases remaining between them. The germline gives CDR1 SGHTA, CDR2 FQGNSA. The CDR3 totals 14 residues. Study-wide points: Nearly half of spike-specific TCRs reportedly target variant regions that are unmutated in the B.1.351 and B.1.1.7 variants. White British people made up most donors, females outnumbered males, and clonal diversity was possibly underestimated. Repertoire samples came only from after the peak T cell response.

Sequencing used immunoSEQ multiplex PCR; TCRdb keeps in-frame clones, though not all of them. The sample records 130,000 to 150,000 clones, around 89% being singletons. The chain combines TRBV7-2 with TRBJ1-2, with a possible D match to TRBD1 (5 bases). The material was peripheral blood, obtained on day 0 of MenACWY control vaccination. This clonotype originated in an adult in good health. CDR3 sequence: CASSFSGGNYGYTF. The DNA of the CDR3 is TGTGCCAGCAGCTTTTCCGGGGGTAACTATGGCTACACCTTC.